Each of the 26 T cell receptor beta chains below was sequenced from the same sample in a study of radiotherapy plus CTLA-4 blockade in lung cancer. Profiled with immunoSEQ multiplex PCR; TCRdb holds only in-frame clones, not every one. Of around 37,000 clones in the sample, over 70% were seen once. The sequenced sample was peripheral blood, obtained from a patient treated with radiotherapy plus ipilimumab. The receptor set was obtained from a human donor with non-small cell lung cancer that progressed on radiotherapy plus ipilimumab.

This clone was detected only a few times. The rearrangement links TRBV28 to TRBJ2-6; 8 bases align to TRBD1. Germline CDR1 reads MDHEN; CDR2 reads SYDVKM. The length of the CDR3 is 16 residues. J was trimmed by 4 bases and V by 4 bases; bases with no gene match: 6. CDR3 region: CASSWSGGAGANVLTF. In nucleotides, the CDR3 is TGTGCCAGCAGTTGGTCAGGGGGCGCGGGGGCCAACGTCCTGACTTTC. Full variable domain (remainder filled in from reference TRBV28 and TRBJ2-6): DVKVTQSSRYLVKRTGEKVFLECVQDMDHENMFWYRQDPGLGLRLIYFSYDVKMKEKGDIPEGYSVSREKKERFSLILESASTNQTSMYLCASSWSGGAGANVLTFGAGSRLTVL.

This clone was detected only once. This chain links TRBV10-3 with TRBJ2-7; D is tentatively TRBD1 or TRBD2 (5 bases each). V lost 5 bases to trimming and J lost 5 bases, with 16 bases between them. CDR3 length: 14 amino acids. Germline assignment: CDR1 ENHRY and CDR2 SYGVKD. The CDR3 nucleotides are TGTGCCATCAGTCCGGGGCCTGGGGCCCACGAGCAGTACTTC. Translated, it gives CAISPGPGAHEQYF.

This chain links TRBV6-6 with TRBJ2-5, with D possibly being TRBD1 or TRBD2 (7 bases each). Trimming stripped 6 bases from V and 1 base from J, with 18 bases between. The germline V gene encodes CDR1 MNHNY and CDR2 SVGAGI (reference sequence). The length of the CDR3 is 16 residues. The CDR3: CASSPTSAGGQETQYF. The CDR3 region has the DNA TGTGCCAGCAGCCCCACTAGCGCAGGGGGCCAAGAGACCCAGTACTTC.

The chain has TRBV28 and TRBJ2-5; tentatively, D is TRBD1 or TRBD2 (5 bases each). The V gene's germline CDR1 is MDHEN and CDR2 SYDVKM. This CDR3 spans 13 amino acids. The V gene lost 7 bases and the J gene lost 4 bases, with 13 bases spanning the gap. CDR3 amino acids: CASTPRDLETQYF. The CDR3 bases are TGTGCCAGCACCCCCCGGGACCTAGAGACCCAGTACTTC. Variable domain in full (rest from reference TRBV28 and TRBJ2-5): DVKVTQSSRYLVKRTGEKVFLECVQDMDHENMFWYRQDPGLGLRLIYFSYDVKMKEKGDIPEGYSVSREKKERFSLILESASTNQTSMYLCASTPRDLETQYFGPGTRLLVL.

In its sample, this clone was seen a few times. The chain employs TRBV6-5 and TRBJ1-5; D remains ambiguous. CDR1 MNHEY and CDR2 SVGAGI come from the germline V gene. The CDR3 is 15 amino acids. Trimming stripped 5 bases from V and 0 bases from J, with 11 bases between. The CDR3 loop reads CASSRVGYSNQPQHF. CDR3 in DNA: TGTGCCAGCAGTCGGGTAGGATATAGCAATCAGCCCCAGCATTTT.

The chain employs TRBV10-2 and TRBJ1-1; TRBD1 might be the D (5 bases). Germline CDR1 WSHSY, CDR2 SAAADI. V lost 6 bases, J lost 5 bases, and 16 bases lay in between. This CDR3 comprises 14 residues. CDR3 protein: CASREQGVGTEAFF. The CDR3 DNA reads TGCGCCAGCAGAGAGCAGGGAGTTGGGACTGAAGCTTTCTTT.

The chain recombines TRBV15 with TRBJ1-4; D is possibly TRBD1 (5 bases). The CDR3 has 15 residues. The germline V gene has CDR1 LNHNV and CDR2 YYDKDF (reference sequence). The germline V and J ends were trimmed by 0 bases and 10 bases, with 15 bases remaining between them. The DNA for the CDR3 is TGTGCCACCAGCAGAGATAAGGCAGGGCTTGGAAAACTGTTTTTT. Translated: CATSRDKAGLGKLFF.

The chain couples TRBV28 to TRBJ2-7; D unclear. The CDR3 covers 15 residues. Germline-derived CDR1 and CDR2 are MDHEN and SYDVKM. The V end was cut by 5 bases, the J end by 5 bases, with 19 bases between. The CDR3 DNA is TGTGCCAGCAGTCCTGCCGGGCTCCCTCGGGACGAGCAGTACTTC. Its protein is CASSPAGLPRDEQYF.

The J gene is TRBJ2-7, the V gene TRBV2; D not certain. The CDR3 covers 15 residues. The V gene's germline CDR1 is SNHLY and CDR2 FYNNEI. Trimming shortened V by 1 base and J by 2 bases, and 12 bases separated the two germline ends. The CDR3 spells CASSEGRPPTYEQYF. The CDR3 DNA sequence: TGTGCCAGCAGTGAAGGGCGTCCACCTACCTACGAGCAGTACTTC.

The chain recombines TRBV4-2 with TRBJ2-1, with D possibly matching TRBD2 (6 bases). V dropped 3 bases and J dropped 7 bases, with 16 bases sitting between them. CDR3 size: 15 residues. Germline lookup yields CDR1 LGHNA and CDR2 YNFKEQ. The CDR3 loop reads CASSQGGADVNEQFF. CDR3 nucleotides: TGTGCCAGCAGCCAGGGGGGAGCTGACGTAAATGAGCAGTTCTTC.

This clone was seen once. The rearrangement joins TRBV10-3 to TRBJ1-2, with a possible D match to TRBD1 (5 bases). V was clipped by 3 bases and J by 7 bases, with 15 bases between them. This CDR3 is 14 amino acids long. Germline CDR1 reads ENHRY; CDR2 reads SYGVKD. The CDR3 bases are TGTGCCATCAGTGACCAGGAGGACATCGGTGGCTACACCTTC. As protein: CAISDQEDIGGYTF.

The gene calls are TRBV11-3 and TRBJ2-1, with TRBD2 matching 9 bases. The V gene's germline CDR1 is SGHNT and CDR2 YENEEA. V lost 1 base to trimming and J lost 2 bases; unmatched junction nucleotides: 9. This CDR3 has 18 amino acids. CDR3 sequence: CASSLGGRAGGTYNEQFF. CDR3 DNA: TGTGCCAGCAGCTTAGGAGGCAGAGCGGGAGGTACCTACAATGAGCAGTTCTTC.

The chain couples TRBV2 to TRBJ2-3; 9 bases are a match to TRBD1. J lost 5 bases, V lost 3 bases, and 6 bases had no gene match. Germline V lookup: CDR1 SNHLY, CDR2 FYNNEI. This CDR3 is 15 amino acids long. CDR3 sequence (DNA): TGTGCCAGCAGTGAGTGGACAGGGGTTCAAGATACGCAGTATTTT. Translation gives CASSEWTGVQDTQYF.

By share, this clone ranks as medium-sized. This chain links TRBV7-7 with TRBJ2-2, with D possibly matching TRBD1 (6 bases). CDR3 length equals 15 residues. V lost 8 bases and J 2 bases, leaving 15 bases between the germline ends. Per germline, CDR1 SSHAT and CDR2 FNYEAQ (reference sequence). The CDR3 sequence: CASSGAGANTGELFF. CDR3 DNA: TGTGCCAGCTCCGGGGCAGGGGCAAACACCGGGGAGCTGTTTTTT.

This chain connects TRBV5-1 to TRBJ1-2; 7 bases match TRBD1. The V and J ends lost 4 bases and 7 bases, in that order; junction bases with no gene match: 16. The germline V gene has CDR1 SGHRS and CDR2 YFSETQ. This CDR3 has 16 amino acids. CDR3 sequence: CASSPETGTRLGGYTF. DNA for the CDR3: TGCGCCAGCAGCCCGGAGACAGGGACCAGATTAGGTGGCTACACCTTC.

V gene TRBV19 combines with J gene TRBJ1-3, with D unclear. The CDR3 is made up of 12 amino acids. The germline gives CDR1 LNHDA, CDR2 SQIVND (reference sequence). V lost 6 bases, J lost 1 base, and 4 bases lay in between. CDR3 residues: CASRRSGNTIYF. CDR3 coding DNA: TGTGCCAGTAGGAGGTCTGGAAACACCATATATTTT.

The chain combines TRBV6-6 with TRBJ2-3; tentatively, D is TRBD1 (6 bases). Germline V gene sequence: CDR1 MNHNY, CDR2 SVGAGI (reference sequence). This CDR3 has 14 amino acids. The V end was cut by 7 bases, the J end by 4 bases, with 15 bases between. The CDR3 DNA reads TGTGCCAGCACCACCACCGACAGGCCAGATACGCAGTATTTT. Translating it yields CASTTTDRPDTQYF.

The chain carries TRBV7-9 and TRBJ2-2; no reliable D call. Germline loops: CDR1 SEHNR, CDR2 FQNEAQ (reference sequence). The CDR3 runs to 15 residues. V shed 5 bases and J shed 2 bases, with 12 bases lying between them. The CDR3 here is CASSLGRDNTGELFF. CDR3 nucleotide sequence: TGTGCCAGCAGCCTTGGAAGAGATAACACCGGGGAGCTGTTTTTT.

V gene TRBV4-1 combines with J gene TRBJ1-5; D call uncertain. Trimming took 1 base from V and 0 from J, leaving 10 bases between them. The CDR3 sequence is 16 residues long. CDR1 and CDR2 (germline): MGHRA, YSYEKL. The CDR3 DNA reads as TGCGCCAGCAGCCAAGCGCGGCTCAATAGCAATCAGCCCCAGCATTTT. It yields the protein CASSQARLNSNQPQHF.

The J gene is TRBJ2-1, the V gene TRBV5-4; 7 bases map to TRBD2. This CDR3 is 15 amino acids long. The J segment lost 5 bases and the V segment lost 0 bases, leaving 5 bases of the junction unmatched. Germline V lookup: CDR1 SGHNT, CDR2 YYREEE (reference sequence). CDR3 nucleotides: TGTGCCAGCAGCTTGGAGAGCGGGGTACACAATGAGCAGTTCTTC. It codes for CASSLESGVHNEQFF.

The chain uses TRBV28 and TRBJ1-1; 7 nucleotides line up with TRBD1. The CDR3 runs to 14 residues. Germline CDR1 reads MDHEN; CDR2 reads SYDVKM. V trimming: 4 bases; J trimming: 7 bases; junction bases outside the gene matches: 9. The chain's CDR3 is CASSYYGTASEAFF. The CDR3 coding sequence is TGTGCCAGCAGTTATTACGGGACAGCCAGTGAAGCTTTCTTT.

In its sample, this clone was seen a few times. V usage is TRBV9 and J usage is TRBJ2-7; TRBD2 aligns across 8 bases. Germline V gene sequence: CDR1 SGDLS, CDR2 YYNGEE. The CDR3 extends over 15 amino acids. With 0 bases clipped from V and 0 bases from J, the junction kept 2 bases outside the gene matches. In nucleotides, the CDR3 is TGTGCCAGCAGCGTAGCGGGAGGGAGCTCCTACGAGCAGTACTTC. Translating it yields CASSVAGGSSYEQYF.

This chain connects TRBV19 to TRBJ2-7; a weak D match, TRBD2 (6 bases). The CDR3 length is 15 residues. V was cut by 3 bases and J by 7 bases, with 19 bases left in between. CDR1 and CDR2 (germline): LNHDA, SQIVND (reference sequence). DNA for the CDR3: TGTGCCAGTAGTATTCTAGCGTTACCTTACGAAGAGCAGTACTTC. The encoded protein is CASSILALPYEEQYF.

This chain joins TRBV27 and TRBJ2-5; D remains unclear. Trimming took 8 bases from V and 4 from J, leaving 14 bases between them. This CDR3 has 13 residues. The germline gives CDR1 MNHEY, CDR2 SMNVEV (reference sequence). DNA for the CDR3: TGTGCCAGCGCTTTAATGGGTTCAGAGACCCAGTACTTC. This encodes CASALMGSETQYF.

CDR3 sequence (DNA): TGTGCCAGCAGCTTAGGGGGGCTAGCGGGAGTATACGAGCAGTTCTTC. Its protein is CASSLGGLAGVYEQFF. This rearrangement joins TRBV7-8 to TRBJ2-1; 10 nucleotides agree with TRBD2. J gave up 10 bases and V 1 base, and 10 bases lay outside the gene matches. This CDR3 has 16 residues. Germline V lookup: CDR1 SGHVS, CDR2 FQNEAQ.

V is TRBV7-6 and J is TRBJ2-3; D may correspond to TRBD1 or TRBD2 (6 bases each). Trimming took off 8 bases at V and 2 bases at J, with 17 bases between the two ends. The CDR3 contains 15 residues. CDR1 and CDR2 from the germline V gene are SGHVS and FNYEAQ. CDR3 bases: TGTGCCAGCGGCATGAGGGGGGTCGACACAGATACGCAGTATTTT. It encodes CASGMRGVDTDTQYF.